This section outlines one TCR beta chain sequence together with its context. Only in-frame clones appear in the TCRdb table, and some are missing; sequencing was by immunoSEQ multiplex PCR. In the table there are approximately 150,000 clones, about 90% of which are singletons. The data derive from a study of control samples from healthy donors and cancer patients. Sequenced: blood. The TCR comes from a young man in good health.

The CDR3 region has the DNA TGTGCCAGCAGCTTAGCCCCAGGGGAGGATCAGCCCCAGCATTTT. The encoded protein is CASSLAPGEDQPQHF. The chain is built from TRBV7-9 and TRBJ1-5; weak D call: TRBD1 (6 bases). The V and J ends lost 0 bases and 5 bases respectively, with 11 bases between them. There are 15 residues in the CDR3. Germline CDR1 and CDR2: SEHNR and FQNEAQ (reference sequence). The full variable domain, in which reference TRBV7-9 and TRBJ1-5 provide the parts outside the CDR3, is DTGVSQNPRHKITKRGQNVTFRCDPISEHNRLYWYRQTLGQGPEFLTYFQNEAQLEKSRLLSDRFSAERPKGSFSTLEIQRTEQGDSAMYLCASSLAPGEDQPQHFGDGTRLSIL.